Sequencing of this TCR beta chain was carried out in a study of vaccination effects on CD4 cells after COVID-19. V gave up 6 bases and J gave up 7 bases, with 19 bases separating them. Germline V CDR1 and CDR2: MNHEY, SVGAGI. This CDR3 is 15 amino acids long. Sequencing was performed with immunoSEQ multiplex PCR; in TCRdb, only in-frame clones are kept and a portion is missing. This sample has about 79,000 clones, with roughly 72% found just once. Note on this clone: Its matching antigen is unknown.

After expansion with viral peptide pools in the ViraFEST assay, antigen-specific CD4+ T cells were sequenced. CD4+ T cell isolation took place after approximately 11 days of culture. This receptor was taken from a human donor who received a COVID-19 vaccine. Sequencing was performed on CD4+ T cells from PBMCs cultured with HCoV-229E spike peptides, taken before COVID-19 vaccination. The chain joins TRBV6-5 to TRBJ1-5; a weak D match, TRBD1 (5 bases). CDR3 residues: CASSYAGRGDQPQHF. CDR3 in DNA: TGTGCCAGCAGCTATGCGGGGCGGGGAGACCAGCCCCAGCATTTT.